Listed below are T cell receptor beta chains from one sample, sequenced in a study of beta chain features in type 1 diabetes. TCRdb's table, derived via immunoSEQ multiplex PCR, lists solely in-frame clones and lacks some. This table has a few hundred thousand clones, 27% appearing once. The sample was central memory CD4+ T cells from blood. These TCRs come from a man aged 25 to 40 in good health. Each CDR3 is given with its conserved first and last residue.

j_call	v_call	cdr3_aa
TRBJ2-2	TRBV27	CASSYETAGELFF
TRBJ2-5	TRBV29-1	CSVLRAAGGSQETQYF
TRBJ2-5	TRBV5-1	CASSLEGPVRETQYF
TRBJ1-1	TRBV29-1	CSTSQGSKIMNTEAFF
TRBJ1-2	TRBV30	CAWSFNRDTYGYTF
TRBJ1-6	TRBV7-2	CASSLDNNSPLHF
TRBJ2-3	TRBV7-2	CASSLAGPDTQYF
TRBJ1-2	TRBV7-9	CASQDRFSANYGYTF
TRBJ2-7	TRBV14	CASSQGTLGTTEQYF
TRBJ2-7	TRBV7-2	CASSLVQGHEQYF
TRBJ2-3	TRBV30	CAWSVGASRNTQYF
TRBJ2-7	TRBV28	CASSLGSFYEQYF
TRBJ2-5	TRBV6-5	CASGTGLETQYF
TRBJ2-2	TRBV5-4	CASSKTDPGELFF
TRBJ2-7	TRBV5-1	CASSLGQLSSYEQYF
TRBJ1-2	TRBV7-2	CASSFEPKGLYGYTF
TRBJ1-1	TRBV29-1	CSVDQGRTAQIVF
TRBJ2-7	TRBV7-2	CASSQGPVKGEQYF
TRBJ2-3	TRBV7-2	CASSLLAGATDTQYF
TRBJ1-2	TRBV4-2	CASSQDRRGGDGYTF
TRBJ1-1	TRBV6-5	CASRAFDRTLF
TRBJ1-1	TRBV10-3	CAISESGGGTEAFF
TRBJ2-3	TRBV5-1	CASSLPGSLSTDTQYF
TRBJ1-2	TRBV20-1	CSASGLYGYTF
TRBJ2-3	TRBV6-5	CASRKEGQDTQYF
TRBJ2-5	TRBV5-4	CASSHRDMQETQYF
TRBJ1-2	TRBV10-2	CASSEATGGVYGYTF
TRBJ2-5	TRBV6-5	CASSLAWGTKETQYF
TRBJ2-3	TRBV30	CAWSGGRDTQYF
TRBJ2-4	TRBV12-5	CASMGGLLAKNIQYF
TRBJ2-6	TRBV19	CASSSPSRDGANVLTF
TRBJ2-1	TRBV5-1	CASSLGSLDEQFF
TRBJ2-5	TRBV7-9	CASSPNEETQYF
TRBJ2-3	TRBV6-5	CASGGASTDTQYF
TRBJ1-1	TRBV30	CASGGFNTEAFF
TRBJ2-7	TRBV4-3	CASSRGDSLYEQYF
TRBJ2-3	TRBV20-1	CSASPKDTQYF